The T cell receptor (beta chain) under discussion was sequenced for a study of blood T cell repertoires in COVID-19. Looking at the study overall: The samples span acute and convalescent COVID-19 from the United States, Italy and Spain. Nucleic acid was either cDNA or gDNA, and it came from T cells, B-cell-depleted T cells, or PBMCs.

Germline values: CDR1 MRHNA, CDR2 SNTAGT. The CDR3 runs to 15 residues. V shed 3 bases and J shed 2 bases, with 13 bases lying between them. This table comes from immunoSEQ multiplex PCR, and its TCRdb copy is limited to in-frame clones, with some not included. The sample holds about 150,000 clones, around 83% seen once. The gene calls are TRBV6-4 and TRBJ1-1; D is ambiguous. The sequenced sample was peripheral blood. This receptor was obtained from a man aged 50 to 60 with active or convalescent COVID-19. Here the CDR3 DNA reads TGTGCCAGCAGTGAGGGCCGGGATGGAAACACTGAAGCTTTCTTT. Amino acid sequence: CASSEGRDGNTEAFF.